The rows below give T cell receptor beta chains drawn from one sample of a study of blood T cell repertoires in COVID-19. Libraries were prepared by immunoSEQ multiplex PCR; TCRdb keeps only in-frame clonotypes and omits some of them. The sample consists of about 180,000 clones, 90% of them appearing once. The source material was peripheral blood. These TCRs come from a man aged 45 to 65 with acute or convalescent COVID-19. Each CDR3 is given with its conserved first and last residue. Fields, in order: V gene, clone size, D gene, J gene, CDR3 DNA, CDR3 protein. D genes are given only for firm matches. Clone size is stated in some rows and not others, as once, few, many or a class when expanded.

>TRBV5-1|NA|NA|TRBJ2-7
TGCGCCAGCAGCTTGGGTGTACAGGGCCCCAGCTCCTACGAGCAGTACTTC
CASSLGVQGPSSYEQYF
>TRBV5-8|NA|TRBD2|TRBJ2-5
TGTGCCAGCAGCTTGGCGAGCGGGATCCAAGAGACCCAGTACTTC
CASSLASGIQETQYF
>TRBV27|many|TRBD1|TRBJ2-1
TGTGCCAGCAGTTTGGACAGGGGGTTGAATGAGCAGTTCTTC
CASSLDRGLNEQFF
>TRBV4-2|once|TRBD2|TRBJ2-1
TGTGCCAGCAGCCAAGATCCGAGCGGGAGAGGTGATGAGCAGTTCTTC
CASSQDPSGRGDEQFF
>TRBV18|NA|NA|TRBJ1-1
TGTGCCAGCTCACCGGGCCAGAACACTGAAGCTTTCTTT
CASSPGQNTEAFF
>TRBV2|NA|TRBD2|TRBJ2-1
TGTGCCAGCAGTCCCCTCTCCGGGACTAGACTCTACAATGAGCAGTTCTTC
CASSPLSGTRLYNEQFF
>TRBV6-2/TRBV6-3|NA|TRBD2|TRBJ2-5
TGTGCCAGCAGCGGGACTAGCGGGGGGGTCTTCCAAGAGACCCAGTACTTC
CASSGTSGGVFQETQYF
>TRBV28|NA|TRBD1|TRBJ2-5
TGTGCCAGCAGTTTAGTGGACAGGTTACAAGAGACCCAGTACTTC
CASSLVDRLQETQYF
>TRBV5-4|once|TRBD1|TRBJ1-1
TGTGCCAGCAGTTACAGGGGGTATCGGACTGAAGCTTTCTTT
CASSYRGYRTEAFF
>TRBV19|NA|NA|TRBJ1-1
TGTGCCAGTAGTGCCGAGGGGAGGGTAAGCACTGAAGCTTTCTTT
CASSAEGRVSTEAFF
>TRBV27|NA|TRBD1|TRBJ2-7
TGTGCCAGCAGTATTAGGGGGCTGGGTTACGAGCAGTACTTC
CASSIRGLGYEQYF
>TRBV7-9|NA|NA|TRBJ2-1
TGTGCCAGCAGCTTAGCATTACTAGTTCAGTTCTTC
CASSLALLVQFF
>TRBV27|NA|NA|TRBJ1-4
TGTGCCAGCAGTTTGTACGGATTCGCGGCTGCAACTAATGAAAAACTGTTTTTT
CASSLYGFAAATNEKLFF
>TRBV6-5|few|TRBD2|TRBJ2-7
TGTGCCAGCAGTTCCCAAGCGGGGAGCTCCTACGAGCAGTACTTC
CASSSQAGSSYEQYF
>TRBV10-3|NA|NA|TRBJ2-7
TGTGCCATCAGTGAGATAGAGAAACGGGAGCAGTACTTC
CAISEIEKREQYF
>TRBV6-5|NA|NA|TRBJ2-3
TGTGCCAGCAGTCAGACACCGACAGATACGCAGTATTTT
CASSQTPTDTQYF
>TRBV10-3|NA|TRBD1|TRBJ1-4
TGTGCCATCAGTGAGAGACAGGGGGTTGGGGAAAAACTGTTTTTT
CAISERQGVGEKLFF
>TRBV19|NA|NA|TRBJ2-3
TGTGCCAGTAAAATCCAGGGTGGCACAGATACGCAGTATTTT
CASKIQGGTDTQYF
>TRBV6-2/TRBV6-3|NA|NA|TRBJ2-2
TGTGCCAGCAGTTACAGCAGGGTCCTACCCGGGGAGCTGTTTTTT
CASSYSRVLPGELFF
>TRBV30|NA|NA|TRBJ1-2
TGTGCCTGGAGTCTCCCGGGGAGGGCCCTCTATGGCTACACCTTC
CAWSLPGRALYGYTF
>TRBV10-3|NA|TRBD2|TRBJ2-3
TGTGCCATCAGTCAAAGCGGGAGGGCCTCTGATACGCAGTATTTT
CAISQSGRASDTQYF
>TRBV5-1|NA|NA|TRBJ2-2
TGCGCCAGCAGCTCAACTAGTTATACCGGGGAGCTGTTTTTT
CASSSTSYTGELFF
>TRBV27|NA|TRBD2|TRBJ2-2
TGTGCCAGCAGCGCCGGGACTAGCGGAAGCGGGGAGCTGTTTTTT
CASSAGTSGSGELFF
>TRBV9|NA|NA|TRBJ1-6
TGTGCCAGCAGCGTAGCCCCTGGGGAGGGTCCCCTCCACTTT
CASSVAPGEGPLHF
>TRBV9|NA|TRBD1|TRBJ2-1
TGTGCCAGCAGCGCAACTCTGACAGGGTGGCAGTTCTTC
CASSATLTGWQFF
>TRBV7-3|NA|TRBD2|TRBJ2-1
TGTGCCAGCAGCCAACAGCCTAGCGGGAGGTATCTTGATCCGGAGCAGTTCTTC
CASSQQPSGRYLDPEQFF
>TRBV3-1/TRBV3-2|NA|NA|TRBJ2-3
TGTGCCACCCGTCGGGGTGATACGCAGTATTTT
CATRRGDTQYF
>TRBV6-1|NA|NA|TRBJ2-1
TGTGCCAGCAGTGAACCGGACTTTCCCTCCTACAATGAGCAGTTCTTC
CASSEPDFPSYNEQFF
>TRBV5-5|NA|NA|TRBJ1-2
TGTGCCAGCAGCTTGGCGACAGGAGCACTATATGGCTACACCTTC
CASSLATGALYGYTF
>TRBV25-1|NA|NA|TRBJ1-2
TGTGCCAGCCACCGGGGGGTCGGTAACTATGGCTACACCTTC
CASHRGVGNYGYTF
>TRBV4-1|NA|TRBD1|TRBJ2-2
TGCGCCAGCAGCCGTACCGGGACAGGGACCACCGGGGAGCTGTTTTTT
CASSRTGTGTTGELFF
>TRBV2|NA|NA|TRBJ1-1
TGTGCCAGCATACCGGACACGTTGAACACTGAAGCTTTCTTT
CASIPDTLNTEAFF
>TRBV25-1|NA|NA|TRBJ2-2
TGTGCCAGCAGCAAAACAACAGGGGGGGCGAACACCGGGGAGCTGTTTTTT
CASSKTTGGANTGELFF
>TRBV7-9|few|TRBD1|TRBJ1-2
TGTGCCAGCAGCTTCGGACAGGGAGGCTACACCTTC
CASSFGQGGYTF
>TRBV3-1/TRBV3-2|NA|NA|TRBJ2-7
TGTGCCAGCAGCCACGGGAGTCGGTACGAGCAGTACTTC
CASSHGSRYEQYF
>TRBV6-1|NA|NA|TRBJ1-6
TGTGCCAGCAGTGAAGTCCCCAGGAATTCACCCCTCCACTTT
CASSEVPRNSPLHF
>TRBV7-2|once|NA|TRBJ2-2
TGTGCCAGCAGCCAAACTAGGTCAGGCGGGGAGCTGTTTTTT
CASSQTRSGGELFF
>TRBV18|NA|NA|TRBJ1-1
TGTGCCAGCTCACCCCCTCAGGCAGGGGACACTGAAGCTTTCTTT
CASSPPQAGDTEAFF
>TRBV2|once|TRBD1|TRBJ1-6
TGTGCCAGCAGCTACTCTCGGGTGGGACAGGGGGGTTCACCCCTCCACTTT
CASSYSRVGQGGSPLHF
>TRBV11-2|NA|TRBD1|TRBJ2-1
TGTGCCAGCAGGGGACAGGGTGGCAATGAGCAGTTCTTC
CASRGQGGNEQFF
>TRBV19|NA|TRBD1|TRBJ2-1
TGTGCCAGTACCCCGGGACAGGGAGGCAATGAGCAGTTCTTC
CASTPGQGGNEQFF
>TRBV3-1/TRBV3-2|NA|NA|TRBJ1-1
TGTGCCAGCAGCCAACCCGGGGGATGGGGTTTCTTT
CASSQPGGWGFF
>TRBV29-1|NA|TRBD1|TRBJ2-1
TGCAGCGTCGAGGACAGGGGCACAGGGGATGAGCAGTTCTTC
CSVEDRGTGDEQFF